Described below is a single T cell receptor beta chain sequence and its context. The antigen is undetermined. Looked up from germline, CDR1 is KGHDR and CDR2 is SFDVKD. The CDR3 runs 14 residues. V lost 7 bases, J lost 5 bases, and 14 bases lay in between. This sample is drawn from a study of early T cells in non-severe SARS-CoV-2 infection. The study, taken as a whole, reports: VDJdb matching, biased toward anti-spike CD8 responses, missed private and CD4 specificities.

Individual cDNA molecules received unique molecular identifiers. TCRdb passed the 5' RACE reads through MiXCR, listing each CDR3 protein once. The table lists 65,000 to 75,000 distinct CDR3 sequences, more than 9% of them singletons. Material: whole blood. The sequence was obtained from an adult who was a healthcare worker with PCR-confirmed SARS-CoV-2 infection or an uninfected control (not recorded which). This sequence joins TRBV24-1 and TRBJ1-5, with D tentatively TRBD1 (5 bases). The CDR3 nucleotides are TGTGCCACCAGCCTGGGGGAATTTGATCAGCCCCAGCATTTT. It specifies CATSLGEFDQPQHF.